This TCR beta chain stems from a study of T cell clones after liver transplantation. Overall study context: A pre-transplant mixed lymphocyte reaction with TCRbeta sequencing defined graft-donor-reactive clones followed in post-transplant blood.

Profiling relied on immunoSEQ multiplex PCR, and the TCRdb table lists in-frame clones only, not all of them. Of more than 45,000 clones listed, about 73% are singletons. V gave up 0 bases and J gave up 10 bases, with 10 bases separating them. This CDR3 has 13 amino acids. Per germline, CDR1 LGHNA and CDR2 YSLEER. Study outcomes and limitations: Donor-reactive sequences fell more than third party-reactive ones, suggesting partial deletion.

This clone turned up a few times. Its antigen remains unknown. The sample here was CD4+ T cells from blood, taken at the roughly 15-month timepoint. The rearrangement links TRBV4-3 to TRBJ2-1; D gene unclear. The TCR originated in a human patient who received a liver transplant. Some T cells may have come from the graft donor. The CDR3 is CASSQDTWREQFF. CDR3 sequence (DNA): TGCGCCAGCAGCCAAGATACGTGGCGGGAGCAGTTCTTC.